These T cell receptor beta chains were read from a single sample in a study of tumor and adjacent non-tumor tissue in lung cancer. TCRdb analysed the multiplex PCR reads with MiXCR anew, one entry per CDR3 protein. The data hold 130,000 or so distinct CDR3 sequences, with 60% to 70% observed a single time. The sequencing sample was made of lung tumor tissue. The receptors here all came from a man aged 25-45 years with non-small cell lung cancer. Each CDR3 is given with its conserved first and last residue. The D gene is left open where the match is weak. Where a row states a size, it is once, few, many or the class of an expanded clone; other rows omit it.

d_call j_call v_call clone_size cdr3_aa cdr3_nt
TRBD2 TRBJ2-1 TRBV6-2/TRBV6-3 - CASNYRLAGSSSYNEQLF TGTGCCAGCAATTATCGACTAGCGGGGTCGAGCTCCTACAATGAGCAGTTATTC
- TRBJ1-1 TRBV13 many CASSPRGGGGNTEAFF TGTGCCAGCAGCCCACGGGGGGGCGGGGGGAACACTGAAGCTTTCTTT
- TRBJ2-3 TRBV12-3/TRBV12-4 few CASSLDISSTDTQYF TGTGCCAGCAGTTTAGACATTTCCAGCACAGATACGCAGTATTTT
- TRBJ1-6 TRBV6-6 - CASSYKGPLHF TGTGCCAGCAGTTACAAGGGTCCCCTCCACTTT
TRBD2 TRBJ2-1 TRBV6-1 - CASMSWASGAQEGYNEQFF TGTGCCAGCATGAGTTGGGCTAGCGGCGCCCAAGAGGGCTACAATGAGCAGTTCTTC
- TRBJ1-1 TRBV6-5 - CASSLGVSDTEAFF TGTGCCAGCAGTCTAGGGGTTAGCGACACTGAAGCTTTCTTT
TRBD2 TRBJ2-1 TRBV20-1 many CSADASGRGEQFF TGCAGTGCTGACGCCAGCGGGAGGGGTGAGCAGTTCTTC
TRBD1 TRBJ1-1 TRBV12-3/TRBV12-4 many CASIPGQGLGAFF TGTGCCAGCATCCCGGGACAGGGGTTGGGAGCTTTCTTT
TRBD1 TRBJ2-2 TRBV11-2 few CASSLGTGVFTGELFF TGTGCTAGCAGCTTAGGGACAGGGGTTTTCACCGGGGAGCTGTTTTTT
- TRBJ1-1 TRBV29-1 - CSVEDDSNNEAFF TGCAGCGTCGAAGACGACTCGAACAATGAAGCTTTCTTT
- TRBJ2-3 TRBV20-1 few CSASRDQINTLYF TGCAGTGCTTCCCGGGACCAAATCAATACGCTGTATTTT
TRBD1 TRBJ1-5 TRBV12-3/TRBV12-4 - CASSLDGTGPNQPQQF TGTGCCAGCAGTTTAGATGGGACAGGGCCTAATCAGCCCCAGCAATTT
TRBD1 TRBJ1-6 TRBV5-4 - CAGSFGTGNSPLHF TGTGCCGGCAGTTTCGGGACAGGGAATTCACCCCTCCACTTT